These 13 T cell receptor beta chains originate from one sample sequenced in a study of T cell repertoires and HLA-DP antigens. Some clones are missing from TCRdb's copy, which holds only in-frame ones; the method was immunoSEQ multiplex PCR. The sample lists several hundred clones, around 50% occurring once. The label indicates: CD137+ CD4 T cells sorted after culture with HeLa expressing allogeneic HLA-DP. Stimulation used HeLa cells expressing transduced HLA-DPA1/DPB1, HLA-DM, invariant chain and CD80. After approximately 15 days, CD4+ cells were restimulated 20 to 30 h with the same allogeneic DPB1. The specimen was alloreactive CD137+ CD4+ T cells from cultured PBMCs. Specified subset: CD137+ CD4+ cells sorted after 24 h restimulation with the allogeneic HLA-DP-expressing HeLa cells. These receptors were obtained from a man in his 60s in good health and CMV-seronegative.

The CDR3 DNA sequence: TGCGCCAGCGGCGAGGAGGGGGTGAGAACAGATACGCAGTATTTT. Protein: CASGEEGVRTDTQYF. The rearrangement uses TRBV5-1 and TRBJ2-3, with D tentatively TRBD1 or TRBD2 (6 bases each). Trimming removed 7 bases from V and 3 bases from J, with 18 bases in between. This CDR3 is built from 15 residues. Germline V gene sequence: CDR1 SGHRS, CDR2 YFSETQ.

This clone is deemed medium-sized (0.01 to 0.1%). Here the CDR3 reads CASSGRDASSGNTIYF. In nucleotides, the CDR3 is TGTGCCAGCTCAGGACGGGACGCCAGCTCTGGAAACACCATATATTTT. This chain uses TRBV18 with TRBJ1-3, with D possibly TRBD1 on 5 matching bases. V lost 5 bases and J 0 bases, leaving 14 bases between the germline ends. This CDR3 is 16 amino acids long. Germline values: CDR1 KGHSH, CDR2 LQKENI.

In its sample, this clone was seen a few times. The rearrangement links TRBV7-9 to TRBJ2-7; 7 bases match TRBD1. Germline CDR1 and CDR2: SEHNR and FQNEAQ (reference sequence). Trimming took 3 bases from V and 6 from J; bases not matched to a gene: 2. The length of the CDR3 is 12 residues. CDR3 protein: CASSFSGGEQYV. DNA for the CDR3: TGTGCCAGCAGCTTCTCAGGGGGCGAGCAGTACGTC.

The chain carries TRBV9 and TRBJ2-5, with a possible D match to TRBD1 (5 bases). This CDR3 contains 14 residues. Trimming took off 0 bases at V and 2 bases at J, with 8 bases between the two ends. Germline V gives CDR1 SGDLS, CDR2 YYNGEE. The CDR3: CASSVGGHQETQYF. CDR3 nucleotide sequence: TGTGCCAGCAGCGTAGGGGGCCATCAAGAGACCCAGTACTTC.

V usage is TRBV11-2 and J usage is TRBJ2-5; either TRBD1 or TRBD2 may supply D (6 bases each). Per the germline V gene, CDR1 is SGHAT and CDR2 is FQNNGV. The CDR3 runs 15 residues. The V end lost 7 bases, the J end lost 3 bases, and 18 bases lay between the germline ends. CDR3: CASNLQGGREETQYF. The CDR3 DNA sequence: TGTGCCAGCAACCTACAGGGAGGTCGGGAAGAGACCCAGTACTTC.

This clone is hyperexpanded (1% or more) in the sample. The J gene is TRBJ2-3, the V gene TRBV6-6; D may be TRBD2 (5 bases). The CDR3 has 16 amino acids. Deletions cut 2 bases from V and 0 bases from J, with 12 bases between. Per the germline V gene, CDR1 is MNHNY and CDR2 is SVGAGI (reference sequence). The CDR3 coding sequence is TGTGCCAGCAGTTACGTGCGGGCCTTAAGCACAGATACGCAGTATTTT. This encodes CASSYVRALSTDTQYF.

The rearrangement uses TRBV11-3 and TRBJ1-5, with D hard to call. CDR3 length equals 14 residues. Trimming stripped 1 base from V and 4 bases from J, with 8 bases between. Per the germline V gene, CDR1 is SGHNT and CDR2 is YENEEA. Here the CDR3 reads CASSLGGSNQPQHF. The CDR3 region has the DNA TGTGCCAGCAGCTTAGGAGGGTCGAATCAGCCCCAGCATTTT.

V usage is TRBV2 and J usage is TRBJ2-1; TRBD2 matches 9 bases. With V trimmed by 7 bases and J by 1 base, 11 bases remained unmatched. Looked up from germline, CDR1 is SNHLY and CDR2 is FYNNEI. The CDR3 spans 17 residues. CDR3 coding DNA: TGTGCCAGCACCCCAGGAGCGGGAGGCGGATCCTACAATGAGCAGTTCTTC. Translation: CASTPGAGGGSYNEQFF.

There are a few counts of this clone. The chain combines TRBV6-5 with TRBJ1-3; D remains ambiguous. V lost 10 bases and J 0 bases, leaving 16 bases between the germline ends. The CDR3 covers 15 residues. Germline CDR1 is MNHEY and CDR2 is SVGAGI. Here the CDR3 DNA reads TGTGCCACAAAAGGACGTCTAAGCTCTGGAAACACCATATATTTT. Encoded protein: CATKGRLSSGNTIYF.

To note about this clone: This sequence is one base from a far larger clone and is likely a read error. At the DNA level, this CDR3 is encoded by other sequences in the same sample as well. V and J are TRBV5-4 and TRBJ1-6; perhaps TRBD1 as D (6 bases). Germline values: CDR1 SGHNT, CDR2 YYREEE (reference sequence). The V and J ends lost 4 bases and 3 bases respectively, with 11 bases between them. CDR3 length: 15 amino acids. In nucleotides, the CDR3 is TGTGCCAGCAGCCGGGGGCGCGACTATAATTCACCCCTCCACTTT. Encoded protein: CASSRGRDYNSPLHF.

The chain is built from TRBV19 and TRBJ2-1, with D possibly matching TRBD1 (5 bases). V was clipped by 2 bases and J by 9 bases, with 8 bases between them. The CDR3 loop spans 12 amino acids. CDR1 and CDR2 (germline): LNHDA, SQIVND (reference sequence). The CDR3 sequence: CASSIQGTEQFF. The CDR3 DNA reads as TGTGCCAGTAGTATACAGGGCACTGAGCAGTTCTTC.

This chain's CDR3 is CVVVGRSYEQYF. In DNA form, the CDR3 reads TGTGTTGTGGTTGGGCGATCCTACGAGCAGTACTTC. The V and J genes are TRBV6-9 and TRBJ2-7; D is ambiguous. Per germline, CDR1 MNHGY and CDR2 SVAAGI. CDR3 size: 12 residues.

The V and J genes are TRBV6-8 and TRBJ1-2; D might be TRBD1 (5 bases). V gave up 4 bases and J gave up 2 bases, with 14 bases separating them. CDR1 and CDR2 from the germline V gene are MNHGY and SAAAGT. The CDR3 extends over 15 amino acids. CDR3 sequence: CASSSPAGRNYGYTF. The CDR3, as DNA: TGTGCCAGCAGTTCCCCCGCGGGACGGAACTATGGCTACACCTTC.